The 2 T cell receptor beta chains listed next were all sequenced from one sample in a study of vaccination effects on CD4 cells after COVID-19. Profiling relied on immunoSEQ multiplex PCR, and the TCRdb table lists in-frame clones only, not all of them. In the table there are more than 20,000 clones, 65% to 75% of which are singletons. Their cognate antigens are unknown. Using viral peptide pools, the ViraFEST assay grew out antigen-specific CD4+ T cells prior to sequencing. CD4+ T cell isolation took place after approximately 11 days of culture. None of these healthy vaccinees had been infected with SARS-CoV-2 before vaccination. The material sequenced was CD4+ T cells from PBMCs cultured with SARS-CoV-2 spike peptides, taken before COVID-19 vaccination. Receptors were obtained from a human donor who received a COVID-19 vaccine.

The rearrangement uses TRBV12-3 or TRBV12-4 and TRBJ2-2; D call uncertain. V was clipped by 1 base and J by 8 bases, with 5 bases between them. The CDR3 sequence is 12 residues long. For the CDR3, the DNA is TGTGCCAGCAGTTTAGACTGGGGGGAGCTGTTTTTT. Translated, it gives CASSLDWGELFF.

The V call is TRBV5-1, the J call TRBJ2-7; 9 nucleotides agree with TRBD1. V trimming: 2 bases; J trimming: 3 bases; junction bases outside the gene matches: 12. CDR1 SGHRS and CDR2 YFSETQ come from the germline V gene. CDR3 size: 17 residues. The CDR3 protein is CASSFVRRGTGSYEQYF. CDR3 nucleotides: TGCGCCAGCAGCTTTGTTCGTCGGGGGACAGGGAGCTACGAGCAGTACTTC.